This TCR beta chain emerged from a study of identical twins (dated by TCRdb to the mid-2010s). With respect to the entire study: To test whether fetal clonotypes persist, the study used deep sequencing on TCR alpha and beta repertoires from monozygotic twins, unrelated adults of various ages, and cord blood. Replicate twin experiments were performed at different times using different library preparation protocols to rule out contamination.

As regards this clonotype: Its binding antigen is unknown. No much larger clonotype is one base removed from it; base qualities were not supplied.

The method behind the library was 5' RACE. The listed sequencing device is Illumina HiSeq 2000. Template switching introduced a universal primer binding site; the final cDNA contained a unique molecular identifier, enabling accurate counting of TCR cDNA molecules. Specific primers in the conserved constant-segment region were used to synthesize first-strand cDNA for the TCR alpha and beta chains. To control for contamination, every cDNA library carried two barcodes: a SMART-Mk sample barcode plus Illumina barcodes. TruSeq adapter sequences, together with Illumina sample barcodes, were added in two successive PCR steps. The Illumina HiSeq platform was used with custom primers to sequence TCR alpha and beta cDNA libraries. On the authors' methods: Raw reads were processed with MiGEC to extract unique molecular identifiers, and MiXCR was used to determine CDR3 positions. For each individual, recombination models were inferred using an EM algorithm with the repgenHMM and IGoR tools. Shared clonotypes were analyzed with the tcR package in R, and sharing was normalized by the product of cloneset sizes. To study raw recombination free of thymic and clonal selection effects, out-of-frame nonproductive sequences were analyzed. The public reads were reanalyzed by TCRdb: fastp trimming at Q25, MiXCR alignment, in-frame beta chains only. Each CDR3 protein gets just one entry, which takes the most common genes and DNA from the rows behind it. The V and J calls were not made by the authors but by TCRdb's processing. The sample profile shows hundreds of thousands of distinct CDR3 sequences; less than 10% of them were found once. The top ten constitute 0.98% of the sample.

V lost 8 bases and J lost 2 bases, and the count of bases not matched to a germline gene is 6. The CDR3 runs 13 amino acids, cysteine and phenylalanine included. The sequence is cut down to CDR3 DNA, 39 bases in frame from base 1. CDR1 MDHEN and CDR2 SYDVKM were looked up in the germline V gene. Every donor in the study was a healthy Caucasian. Three pairs of female monozygotic twins, all aged roughly 18 to 30 years, were included in the twin cohort. The RNA used for TCR libraries was isolated from peripheral blood mononuclear cells. General conclusions and limits of the study: Zero-insertion analyses could be partly confounded by invariant T cells such as MAIT and iNKT, though diverse VJ usage argued against such confounding for most clonotypes. Because the same donors could not be followed over many years, conclusions were based on cross-sectional statistical analysis. Compared with coincidental sharing between unrelated individuals, out-of-frame TCR alpha sequences shared between twins showed an excess of sequences with low generation probability. The excess sharing between twins in beta out-of-frame sequences was weaker because fewer shared sequences reduced the signal-to-noise ratio. Fewer insertions were carried by abundant cord blood beta clonotypes, a similar but weaker trend appeared in young adult naive repertoires, and no such trend appeared in memory repertoires. Recombination models systematically underestimated out-of-frame TCR alpha sharing in monozygotic twins but agreed with sharing between unrelated individuals.

This same sample was also taken into another study, of yellow fever vaccine responses in identical twins. As noted in the second study: According to the authors, in identical twins the way T cells responded to vaccination appeared partly convergent and partly personalized. In the study, vaccine-responding T cell clones were precisely tracked in identical twins.

The chain uses TRBV28 and TRBJ2-7, with 7 bases matching TRBD1. The TCR originated in a young woman in good health. The sequenced material came from PBMCs. The DNA reads as follows: TGTGCCAGCCGTTACCAGGGGGCCTACGAGCAGTACTTC. It is translated as CASRYQGAYEQYF.